The source of this T cell receptor beta chain is a study of shared T cell receptors in the human thymus. Assay: immunoSEQ multiplex PCR; the TCRdb copy retains only in-frame clones and omits some. The repertoire includes about 660,000 clones, 70% to 90% of them detected once, and approximately 0.0097% sits in the top ten. Concerning this clone: This specimen includes other DNA sequences encoding the same CDR3.

These sequences were also reported in another study, on human thymus T cells. That study adds: During corrective heart surgery, resections were taken, and the thymus tissue came from them. Repertoires from thymus and blood appeared to show biased V and J gene usage. What related research reported was that thymic repertoires overlapped highly among unrelated individuals.

Sequencing was carried out using thymocytes. This clonotype was sampled from a boy in the first two years of life with a congenital heart defect.

The CDR3 DNA follows: TGCGCCAGCAGCCAAGAAGCGATCCAGGGTTTTTCACCCCTCCACTTT. Translation gives CASSQEAIQGFSPLHF. The V and J genes are TRBV4-3 and TRBJ1-6; tentative D call: TRBD1 (5 bases). V was clipped by 0 bases and J by 9 bases, with 15 bases between them. This CDR3 is 16 amino acids long. Germline CDR1 reads LGHNA; CDR2 reads YSLEER.